Each of the 18 T cell receptor beta chains below was sequenced from the same sample in a study of cytomegalovirus exposure and HLA in healthy donors. PCR used 60 Vbeta primers and 13 Jbeta primers. The repertoire was sequenced with immunoSEQ multiplex PCR; TCRdb's copy has only in-frame clones and lacks some. The sample holds over 100,000 clones; just under 75% are singletons and the top ten take 6.6%. Specimen: PBMCs. These receptor sequences come from a man aged 40-49 years in good health and CMV-seropositive.

The chain couples TRBV19 to TRBJ2-1, with 7 bases matching TRBD2. Trimming removed 6 bases from V and 3 bases from J; junction bases left unmatched: 8. Germline CDR1 reads LNHDA; CDR2 reads SQIVND (reference sequence). This CDR3 is 15 amino acids long. CDR3 DNA sequence: TGTGCCAGTAGGGCCGGGAGGCCTTTCTACAATGAGCAGTTCTTC. Encoded protein: CASRAGRPFYNEQFF.

This sequence joins TRBV7-2 and TRBJ1-2; the match to TRBD1 covers 7 bases. The CDR3 runs 15 residues. The V and J ends lost 5 bases and 4 bases, in that order; junction bases with no gene match: 10. Looked up from germline, CDR1 is SGHTA and CDR2 is FQGNSA. DNA for the CDR3: TGTGCCAGCAGCCAAGGGGCAGGGGGACGCTATGGCTACACCTTC. This codes for CASSQGAGGRYGYTF. The complete variable domain, with remaining parts taken from reference TRBV7-2 and TRBJ1-2, reads GAGVSQSPSNKVTEKGKDVELRCDPISGHTALYWYRQSLGQGLEFLIYFQGNSAPDKSGLPSDRFSAERTGGSVSTLTIQRTQQEDSAVYLCASSQGAGGRYGYTFGSGTRLTVV.

The rearrangement links TRBV18 to TRBJ1-2; D unresolved. CDR1 KGHSH and CDR2 LQKENI come from the germline V gene. The length of the CDR3 is 15 residues. V shed 4 bases and J shed 7 bases, with 19 bases lying between them. The CDR3 bases are TGTGCCAGCTCACTTCAGGCGCCCAAAGCAGGTGGCTACACCTTC. This translates into CASSLQAPKAGGYTF.

This clone was seen only once. V is TRBV18 and J is TRBJ1-5; no definite D call. Germline V gene sequence: CDR1 KGHSH, CDR2 LQKENI. CDR3 length: 15 residues. V lost 2 bases and J lost 0, with 8 bases in between. CDR3 in amino acids: CASSPIGVSNQPQHF. The DNA of the CDR3 is TGTGCCAGCTCACCAATCGGGGTTAGCAATCAGCCCCAGCATTTT.

This chain links TRBV5-1 with TRBJ2-1; 10 positions agree with TRBD2. In germline, CDR1 is SGHRS, CDR2 YFSETQ. The CDR3 length is 16 residues. J gave up 6 bases and V 0 bases, and 6 bases lay outside the gene matches. CDR3: CASSLVPSGGSNEQFF. For the CDR3, the DNA is TGCGCCAGCAGCTTGGTACCTAGCGGGGGATCCAATGAGCAGTTCTTC.

This clone was seen only a few times. The rearrangement uses TRBV7-8 and TRBJ2-1; 7 nucleotides match TRBD1. Trimming removed 3 bases from V and 7 bases from J; junction bases left unmatched: 15. The CDR3 is 17 amino acids. Germline V lookup: CDR1 SGHVS, CDR2 FQNEAQ. The CDR3 sequence is CASSFLVLRGPGNEQFF. The CDR3 DNA follows: TGTGCCAGCAGCTTTCTAGTGTTGAGGGGGCCGGGGAATGAGCAGTTCTTC.

The V gene is TRBV6-5, the J gene TRBJ1-5; 9 bases match TRBD1. After removal of 5 bases from V and 4 bases from J, the junction contained 3 bases not matched to a gene. Per germline, CDR1 MNHEY and CDR2 SVGAGI. This CDR3 comprises 14 residues. The CDR3 bases are TGTGCCAGCAGTGGGGGACAGGGAAATCAGCCCCAGCATTTT. As protein: CASSGGQGNQPQHF.

This chain links TRBV11-2 with TRBJ1-6; a weak D match, TRBD1 (6 bases). Germline V gives CDR1 SGHAT, CDR2 FQNNGV. V lost 1 base and J 10 bases, leaving 14 bases between the germline ends. The CDR3 extends over 15 amino acids. CDR3 sequence (DNA): TGTGCCAGCAGCTTAGGCGGCACAGGGAAATCACCCCTCCACTTT. It yields the protein CASSLGGTGKSPLHF.

This clone appeared a few times. This chain joins TRBV18 and TRBJ1-1; D may be TRBD1 (6 bases). This CDR3 spans 14 amino acids. Looked up from germline, CDR1 is KGHSH and CDR2 is LQKENI. Trimming left V 5 bases short and J 4 bases short, with 14 bases between. CDR3 protein: CASSNRAVGTEAFF. The CDR3, as DNA: TGTGCCAGCTCAAACAGGGCTGTAGGCACTGAAGCTTTCTTT.

This chain joins TRBV27 and TRBJ1-1; D is uncertain. V was trimmed by 4 bases and J by 1 base, leaving 19 bases between them. Germline lookup yields CDR1 MNHEY and CDR2 SMNVEV (reference sequence). CDR3 length: 17 amino acids. Here the CDR3 DNA reads TGTGCCAGCAGTTCTGTTTATGGGAGACTCGCGAACACTGAAGCTTTCTTT. Translation gives CASSSVYGRLANTEAFF.

The gene calls are TRBV5-1 and TRBJ2-2; D call uncertain. This CDR3 contains 14 residues. V gave up 8 bases and J gave up 2 bases, with 13 bases separating them. Germline V gives CDR1 SGHRS, CDR2 YFSETQ. As DNA, the CDR3 is TGCGCCAGTACGCCCGCGTTAAACACCGGGGAGCTGTTTTTT. Translation: CASTPALNTGELFF.

The CDR3 is CASSLGGTGRPYNEQFF. The CDR3 bases are TGTGCCAGCAGCTTAGGCGGGACGGGGAGGCCCTACAATGAGCAGTTCTTC. V gene TRBV7-2 combines with J gene TRBJ2-1; possible D gene TRBD2, 6 bases. In germline, CDR1 is SGHTA, CDR2 FQGNSA. The CDR3 contains 17 residues. Trimming pared 1 base from V and 2 bases from J, leaving 15 bases between.

This rearrangement joins TRBV27 to TRBJ2-1, with 14 positions matching TRBD2. The J segment lost 10 bases and the V segment lost 5 bases, leaving 7 bases of the junction unmatched. CDR1 MNHEY and CDR2 SMNVEV come from the germline V gene (reference sequence). This CDR3 comprises 15 residues. The CDR3 DNA is TGTGCCAGCAGTATGGGACTAGCGGGAGTCGGGGAGCAGTTCTTC. Translating it yields CASSMGLAGVGEQFF.

The V gene is TRBV10-3, the J gene TRBJ2-3, with D unclear. The V gene's germline CDR1 is ENHRY and CDR2 SYGVKD. The CDR3 is 15 amino acids. With 2 bases removed from V and 0 bases from J, the gap between germline ends came to 9 bases. The CDR3 here is CAISENRASTDTQYF. The CDR3 region has the DNA TGTGCCATCAGTGAGAATCGTGCGAGCACAGATACGCAGTATTTT.

The V gene is TRBV4-1, the J gene TRBJ2-2; a weak D match, TRBD1 (6 bases). The V end lost 5 bases, the J end lost 5 bases, and 15 bases lay between the germline ends. The CDR3 has 15 residues. The germline V gene has CDR1 MGHRA and CDR2 YSYEKL. In DNA form, the CDR3 reads TGCGCCAGCAGCAAGACGGACAGCCGGACCGGGGAGCTGTTTTTT. Translating it yields CASSKTDSRTGELFF.

The genes are TRBV4-1 and TRBJ2-2; the match to TRBD2 covers 10 bases. CDR1 MGHRA and CDR2 YSYEKL come from the germline V gene. J lost 5 bases, V lost 0 bases, and 12 bases had no gene match. The CDR3 contains 19 residues. In DNA, the CDR3 is TGCGCCAGCAGCCAAGACCGCGGTGCTAGCGGGAGACGAACCGGGGAGCTGTTTTTT. Translated, it gives CASSQDRGASGRRTGELFF.

The gene calls are TRBV10-1 and TRBJ2-2; 13 positions match TRBD2. CDR1 and CDR2 (germline): WNHNN, SYGVQD (reference sequence). The CDR3 is 18 residues long. V shed 0 bases and J 2 bases; nucleotides not matched to a gene: 3. CDR3 region: CASSESGLAGRNTGELFF. The CDR3 DNA is TGCGCCAGCAGTGAGTCGGGACTAGCGGGAAGAAACACCGGGGAGCTGTTTTTT.

This clone was observed a single time. The rearrangement joins TRBV4-1 to TRBJ1-1, with 7 bases that match TRBD1. The CDR3 length is 15 residues. The germline V gene has CDR1 MGHRA and CDR2 YSYEKL. V shed 1 base and J 0 bases; nucleotides not matched to a gene: 2. The CDR3 DNA sequence: TGCGCCAGCAGCCAAGGAGGGGGCATGAACACTGAAGCTTTCTTT. This gives the protein CASSQGGGMNTEAFF.